Here is one T cell receptor beta chain with its context. This sequence may be a read error, since a much larger clone differs from it by one base. This CDR3 comprises 14 residues. Germline CDR1 is LNHNV and CDR2 is YYDKDF (reference sequence). TCRdb ran MiXCR on the RT-PCR reads and lists one entry per CDR3 protein. The sample consists of approximately 720,000 distinct CDR3 sequences, over 12% of them appearing once. Material for sequencing was memory CD4+ T cells from blood. The chain carries TRBV15 and TRBJ1-6; D gene unclear. This TCR was recovered from a female donor in good health, serving as a healthy control. The CDR3 sequence: CATSRGAFDSHLHF. The CDR3 region has the DNA TGTGCCACCAGCAGAGGCGCATTCGATTCACACCTCCACTTT.